The T cell receptor (beta chain) described here comes from a study of T cell responses to AZD1222 COVID-19 vaccine. Trimming pared 7 bases from V and 4 bases from J, leaving 9 bases between. The CDR3 is 12 amino acids. Overall study results and limits: Only a handful of people who got AZD1222 tested seropositive at baseline. Females outnumbered males among donors, who were mostly white British; clonal diversity was possibly underestimated.

Note on this clone: The antigen is not known.

Assay: immunoSEQ multiplex PCR; the TCRdb copy retains only in-frame clones and omits some. The sample includes more than 75,000 clones, 90% of them seen just once. The receptor's source is an adult who received the AZD1222 COVID-19 vaccine. The V and J genes are TRBV12-3 or TRBV12-4 and TRBJ2-3; unclear D gene. The sequencing used peripheral blood, collected 28 days after the second AZD1222 dose. Written as DNA, the CDR3 is TGTGCCAGCACGTGGGGATCAGATACGCAGTATTTT. Translating it yields CASTWGSDTQYF.